The subject of this entry is one TCR beta chain. Antigen unknown. The V and J ends lost 7 bases and 4 bases respectively, with 31 bases between them. Germline-derived CDR1 and CDR2 are SGHVS and FQNEAQ. This CDR3 has 19 amino acids. The record originates from a study of cytomegalovirus exposure and HLA in healthy donors. Study-wide findings and caveats: Association of 17,000 or so TCR beta sequences with HLA alleles was found at 0.05 false discovery rate in a later analysis.

Vbeta (60) and Jbeta (13) primers were used in the PCR. Generated by immunoSEQ multiplex PCR, the TCRdb table keeps only in-frame clones and is missing some. The repertoire has under 200,000 clones, more than 70% of them found once; the top ten carry about 0.26%. The sequenced material came from PBMCs. This clonotype originated in a boy aged 5-17 years in good health and CMV-seronegative. The chain combines TRBV7-8 with TRBJ1-1; D is perhaps TRBD1 (5 bases). The CDR3 reads CASNPLNLPGLTGATEAFF. The CDR3 bases are TGTGCCAGCAATCCCCTCAATTTACCGGGACTTACAGGCGCCACTGAAGCTTTCTTT. Full variable domain (rest looked up from reference TRBV7-8 and TRBJ1-1): GAGVSQSPRYKVAKRGQDVALRCDPISGHVSLFWYQQALGQGPEFLTYFQNEAQLDKSGLPSDRFFAERPEGSVSTLKIQRTQQEDSAVYLCASNPLNLPGLTGATEAFFGQGTRLTVV.